This TCR beta chain is from a study of shared clonotypes between healthy human individuals. Using immunoSEQ multiplex PCR, the repertoire was profiled, and TCRdb retains in-frame clones only, with some absent. The sample contains over 950,000 clones, roughly 80% of which appear only once. Germline assignment: CDR1 WSHSY and CDR2 SAAADI. The V and J ends lost 4 bases and 4 bases respectively, with 10 bases between them. The CDR3 spans 13 residues. The sample consisted of memory CD4+ T cells from PBMCs. Subset reported: CD45RA-negative fraction. J is TRBJ1-2 and V is TRBV10-2; no definite D call. This receptor was obtained from a man aged 18 to 35 in good health. Some clones in this sample may be carry-over from other donors' samples. In DNA, the CDR3 is TGCGCCAGCAGTGTCGGGGATAGCTATGGCTACACCTTC. Translation: CASSVGDSYGYTF.